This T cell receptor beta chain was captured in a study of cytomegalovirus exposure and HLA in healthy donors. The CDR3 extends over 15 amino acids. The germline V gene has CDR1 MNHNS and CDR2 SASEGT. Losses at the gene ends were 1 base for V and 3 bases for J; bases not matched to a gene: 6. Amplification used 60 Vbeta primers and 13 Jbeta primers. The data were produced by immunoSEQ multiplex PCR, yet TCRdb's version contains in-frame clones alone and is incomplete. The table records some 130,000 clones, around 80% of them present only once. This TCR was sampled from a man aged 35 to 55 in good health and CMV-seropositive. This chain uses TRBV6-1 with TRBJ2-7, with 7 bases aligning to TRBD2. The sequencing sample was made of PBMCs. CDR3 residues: CASSEEGGSHYEQYF. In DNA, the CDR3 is TGTGCCAGCAGTGAAGAAGGCGGGAGTCACTACGAGCAGTACTTC.